These T cell receptor beta chains were read from a single sample in a study of CD8 T cells in Susac syndrome. TCRdb re-called the immunoSEQ multiplex PCR reads with MiXCR, one entry per CDR3 protein. The table lists 200,000 to 250,000 distinct CDR3 sequences, about 95% of them singletons, with about 0.15% in the top ten. The sequenced sample was CD4+ T cells from PBMCs. The source is a human donor with Susac syndrome. Each CDR3 is given with its conserved first and last residue. The D gene is left open where the match is weak.

j_call | v_call | d_call | cdr3_aa | cdr3_nt
TRBJ2-5 | TRBV25-1 | NA | CASSEHRAAQETQYF | TGTGCCAGCAGTGAACATCGGGCAGCTCAAGAGACCCAGTACTTC
TRBJ2-5 | TRBV5-1 | NA | CASSLVLQETQYF | TGCGCCAGCAGCTTGGTCCTCCAAGAGACCCAGTACTTC
TRBJ1-2 | TRBV5-1 | TRBD1 | CASSSATGGDGYTF | TGCGCCAGCAGCTCCGCGACAGGGGGCGACGGCTACACCTTC
TRBJ2-7 | TRBV28 | NA | CASGAATYEQYF | TGTGCCAGCGGGGCAGCCACCTACGAGCAGTACTTC
TRBJ2-2 | TRBV12-3/TRBV12-4 | TRBD1 | CASSLLMGQYTGELFF | TGTGCCAGCAGTTTGCTAATGGGACAGTACACCGGGGAGCTGTTTTTT
TRBJ1-2 | TRBV12-3/TRBV12-4 | TRBD1 | CASSPWDSLNYGYTF | TGTGCCAGCAGTCCTTGGGACAGTTTAAACTATGGCTACACCTTC
TRBJ1-5 | TRBV6-2/TRBV6-3 | TRBD1 | CASSLGQGWNQPQHF | TGTGCCAGCAGTCTCGGACAGGGATGGAATCAGCCCCAGCATTTT
TRBJ2-2 | TRBV30 | TRBD1 | CAWRRTGTTGELFF | TGTGCCTGGAGGCGGACAGGGACAACCGGGGAGCTGTTTTTT
TRBJ1-2 | TRBV20-1 | TRBD1 | CSPGGAGGYTF | TGCAGTCCAGGGGGGGCGGGAGGCTACACCTTC
TRBJ1-6 | TRBV30 | NA | CAWSLGIGTGNSPLHF | TGTGCCTGGAGTCTCGGAATTGGCACGGGTAATTCACCCCTCCACTTT
TRBJ1-5 | TRBV4-2 | TRBD1 | CASSQPTGAGSNQPQHF | TGTGCCAGCAGCCAACCCACAGGGGCGGGGAGCAATCAGCCCCAGCATTTT
TRBJ2-3 | TRBV6-2/TRBV6-3 | NA | CASSVDRFTDTQYF | TGTGCCAGCTCGGTCGACAGATTCACAGATACGCAGTATTTT
TRBJ2-5 | TRBV12-3/TRBV12-4 | TRBD1 | CASSLETGGETQYF | TGTGCCAGCAGTCTGGAGACAGGGGGAGAGACCCAGTACTTC